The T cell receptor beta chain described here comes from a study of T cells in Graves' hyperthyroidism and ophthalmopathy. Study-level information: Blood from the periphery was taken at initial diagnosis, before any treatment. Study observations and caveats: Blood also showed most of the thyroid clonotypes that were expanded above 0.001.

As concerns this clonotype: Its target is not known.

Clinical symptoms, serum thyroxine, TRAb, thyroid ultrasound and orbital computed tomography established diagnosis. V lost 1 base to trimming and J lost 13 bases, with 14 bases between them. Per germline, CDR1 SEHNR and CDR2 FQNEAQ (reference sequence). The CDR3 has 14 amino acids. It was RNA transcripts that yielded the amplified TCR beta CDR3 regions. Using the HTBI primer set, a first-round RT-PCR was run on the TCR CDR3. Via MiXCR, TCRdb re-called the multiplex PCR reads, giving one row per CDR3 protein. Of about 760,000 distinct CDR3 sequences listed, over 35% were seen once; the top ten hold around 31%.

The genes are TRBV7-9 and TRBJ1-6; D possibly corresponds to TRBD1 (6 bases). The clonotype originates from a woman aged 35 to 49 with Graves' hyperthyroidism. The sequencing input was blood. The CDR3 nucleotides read TGTGCCAGCAGCTTAGTCAGGGGTGGTCAGCCCCTCCACTTT. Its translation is CASSLVRGGQPLHF.